This section outlines one T cell receptor beta chain sequence together with its context. What this receptor recognizes is not known. No much larger clone is present one base from it, and per-base qualities are unavailable. The meaning of the sample's time point label: baseline before first vaccination. Samples from vaccinated people were obtained from the UK trials COV001 and COV002, which included a single-blind randomized controlled phase 2/3 trial of AZD1222 (ChAdOx1 nCoV-19) in healthy adults. Trial participant PBMC samples were collected at day 0 and day 28 after the second dose for TCRbeta chain sequencing. The sample is drawn from a study of T cell responses to AZD1222 COVID-19 vaccine (dated by TCRdb to the early 2020s). Some background on the complete study: AZD1222 recipients given second doses at about 4 weeks or at about 12 weeks were pooled, since spike-specific TCR depth and breadth were not found to differ between the two schedules. TCR sequencing covered more than 230 trial participants: 200 to 220 given two doses of AZD1222 and 26 given two doses of MenACWY control vaccine. Enrollment into the trials was organized by age into subgroups of 18-55, 56-69 and 70-plus years, and those subgroups contained about 150, 27 and 61 TCR-sequenced participants, respectively.

The CDR3 regions of human TCRbeta chains were analyzed by immunosequencing. The study's processing was this. TCRs in the repertoires were matched against a reference library of SARS-CoV-2-specific TCRs that had been generated with the MIRA antigen-specificity platform. Breadth meant the fraction of unique TCRs that were SARS-CoV-2-associated, whereas depth meant the fraction of total T cells that were SARS-CoV-2-associated. Using the MIRA data, each spike-specific TCR was mapped to the spike region that the TCR reacts to and placed in a CD4 or CD8 class. Log10-transformed breadth and depth values were compared by one-way ANOVA with Sidak's multiple comparisons tests. The table was pulled from immuneACCESS by TCRdb, which kept in-frame rearrangements only. Such tables lose some clones; where checked, under half of the loss comes from unresolved V genes, and the rest has no known cause. That table supplies the V and J calls and clone size; D and trimming were determined from the DNA. The sample profile shows 150,000 or so clones; roughly 94% of them were found once. The top ten hold approximately 0.69% of the sample.

Points the paper makes about the study in general: Reportedly, almost half of the unique spike-specific TCRs recognized epitopes lying outside the regions that are mutated in the B.1.351 and B.1.1.7 variants. After two AZD1222 doses, spike-specific TCR breadth and depth were significantly higher than at day 0 and than in MenACWY recipients. Conclusions about previously exposed vaccinees are limited because only 6 or 7 AZD1222 recipients were SARS-CoV-2 seropositive at baseline. Vaccine-associated CD4 TCRs spanned the whole spike protein, with dominant responses in regions 160-218 and 743-854. Most participants were white British and females outnumbered males, and the authors suggested that clonal diversity may have been underestimated. Because no day 14 peak-response samples were available, repertoires were characterized only after the peak T cell response. The 56-69-year group was small, and its depth increase did not reach significance, likely because of low power.

This clonotype was obtained from an adult in good health. This material consisted of peripheral blood, taken on day 0 of AZD1222 vaccination.

The nucleotides read TGTGCCAGCAGTTACGGAGGACAGGGGGTGCTTAACGAGCAGTACTTC. The translation is CASSYGGQGVLNEQYF. The V and J genes are TRBV6-5 and TRBJ2-7; 10 bases in the junction line up with TRBD1. Germline trimming amounts to 2 bases on V and 5 bases on J, with 9 as the count of junction bases outside the gene matches. The germline V gene specifies MNHEY as CDR1 and SVGAGI as CDR2. The CDR3 covers 16 residues, taking in both the cysteine and the phenylalanine. The retained sequence is limited to the CDR3, 48 bases, with the frame set at the first base.